The sample holds one count of the clone carrying this T cell receptor beta chain. The antigen remains undetermined. The CDR3 loop spans 12 amino acids. V was clipped by 2 bases and J by 0 bases, with 2 bases between them. The germline V gene has CDR1 KGHSH and CDR2 LQKENI. These data originate in a study of PD-1 blockade in classical Hodgkin lymphoma. Time point here: cycle 4 day 1 (C4D1), after five to seven weeks of nivolumab. With no exception, relapse followed autologous stem cell transplantation in all patients, and brentuximab vedotin exposure varied. Using immunoSEQ multiplex PCR, the repertoire was profiled, and TCRdb retains in-frame clones only, with some absent. Among under 80,000 clones, 70% to 90% were seen once, and the ten largest hold roughly 8%. Overall study results and limits: With respect to the repertoire differences, their causes, possibly disease activity or prior therapy, remain undefined.

The V and J genes are TRBV18 and TRBJ2-7, with D unclear. Sequencing was performed on peripheral blood mononuclear cells (PBMCs), taken before the fourth cycle of nivolumab. The source is a human donor with classical Hodgkin lymphoma. The CDR3 protein is CASSPSSYEQYF. CDR3 bases: TGTGCCAGCTCACCATCCTCCTACGAGCAGTACTTC. The full variable domain, rest sourced from reference TRBV18 and TRBJ2-7, is NAGVMQNPRHLVRRRGQEARLRCSPMKGHSHVYWYRQLPEEGLKFMVYLQKENIIDESGMPKERFSAEFPKEGPSILRIQQVVRGDSAAYFCASSPSSYEQYFGPGTRLTVT.